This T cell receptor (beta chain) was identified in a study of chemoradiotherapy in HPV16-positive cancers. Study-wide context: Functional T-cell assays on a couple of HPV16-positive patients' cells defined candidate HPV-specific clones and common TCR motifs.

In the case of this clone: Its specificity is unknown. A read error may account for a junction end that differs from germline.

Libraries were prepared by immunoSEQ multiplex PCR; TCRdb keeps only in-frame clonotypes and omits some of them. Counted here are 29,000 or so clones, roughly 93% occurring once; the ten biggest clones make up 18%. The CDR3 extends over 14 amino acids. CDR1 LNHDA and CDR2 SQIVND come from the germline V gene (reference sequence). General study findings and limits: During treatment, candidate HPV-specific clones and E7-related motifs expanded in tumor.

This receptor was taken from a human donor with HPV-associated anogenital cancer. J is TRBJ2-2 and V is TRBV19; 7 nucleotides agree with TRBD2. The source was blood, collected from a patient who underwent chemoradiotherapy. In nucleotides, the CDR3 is TGTGCCAGTAATATAGCGGGCGTCACCGGGGAGCTGTTTTTT. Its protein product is CASNIAGVTGELFF.